The 10 T cell receptor beta chains given below trace back to one sample, sequenced in a study of prognosis after radiotherapy for stage I lung cancer. The TCR beta CDR3 region was amplified from genomic DNA, with two rounds of multiplex PCR being used for the amplification. It was primers specific to each TRBV and TRBJ gene that first-round PCR used. Using its own MiXCR run on the multiplex PCR reads, TCRdb lists one record per CDR3 protein. Among about 51,000 distinct CDR3 sequences, about a third were seen once, and the ten largest hold approximately 8.3%. Sequenced material: PBMCs, taken before or after stereotactic body radiation therapy (not recorded which). The receptors stem from a donor over 45 with non-small cell lung cancer.

The chain recombines TRBV12-3 or TRBV12-4 with TRBJ1-2; 12 bases align to TRBD1. Trimming at V came to 6 bases and at J to 7 bases, leaving 12 bases not matched to a gene. The CDR3 is 16 residues long. The DNA of the CDR3 is TGTGCCAGCAGCGCCGGGACAGGGGGCGTTCTTGGTGGCTACACCTTC. It is translated as CASSAGTGGVLGGYTF.

As to this clonotype: A far larger clone is just one base off, so this is likely a read error. J is TRBJ2-7 and V is TRBV6-2 or TRBV6-3; D ambiguous. V gave up 7 bases and J gave up 2 bases, with 12 bases separating them. This CDR3 region has 13 residues. Germline CDR1 reads MNHEY; CDR2 reads SVGEGT. The CDR3 reads CASMPGAAYEQYF. CDR3 bases: TGTGCCAGCATGCCCGGCGCTGCCTACGAGCAGTACTTC.

Concerning this clonotype: A read error may explain this, as a much larger clone is one base away. This rearrangement joins TRBV9 to TRBJ1-2, with TRBD1 identical over 9 bases. The V gene end was trimmed by 1 base and the J gene end by 8 bases; junction bases not matched to a gene: 3. The germline CDR1 and CDR2 sequences are SGDLS and YYNGEE. The CDR3 has 13 amino acids. The CDR3 here is CASSVRQGGGYTF. The CDR3 DNA reads as TGTGCCAGCAGCGTAAGACAGGGGGGAGGCTACACCTTC.

V usage is TRBV20-1 and J usage is TRBJ2-5; D unclear. The CDR3 is made up of 13 amino acids. CDR1 and CDR2 (germline): DFQATT, SNEGSKA (reference sequence). The ends were cut back, 6 bases at V and 3 bases at J, with 14 bases in the middle. This CDR3 is CSAPTLGKETQYF. In DNA form, the CDR3 reads TGCAGTGCCCCGACCCTAGGCAAAGAGACCCAGTACTTC.

This clonotype showed up many times. The chain combines TRBV25-1 with TRBJ2-5; unclear D gene. Looked up from germline, CDR1 is MGHDK and CDR2 is SYGVNS. The CDR3 runs 13 residues. The V and J ends lost 6 bases and 3 bases respectively, with 11 bases between them. CDR3 in DNA: TGTGCCAGCAGACTCCGGAGTAAAGAGACCCAGTACTTC. Translating it yields CASRLRSKETQYF.

Remarks on this clonotype: A much bigger clone sits one base away, suggesting this may be a read error. A read error is likely, as this CDR3 ends without the conserved phenylalanine or tryptophan. The rearrangement links TRBV6-5 to TRBJ1-6; 8 bases match TRBD1. CDR1 is MNHEY, CDR2 SVGAGI, per germline. Trimming cost V 4 bases and J 11 bases; bases outside gene matches: 10. The CDR3 is 15 amino acids. The chain's CDR3 is CASSLLTGVGTPLHL. CDR3 DNA: TGTGCCAGCAGTTTATTGACAGGGGTAGGGACACCCCTCCACCTT.

Ten or more counts support this clonotype. The rearrangement uses TRBV4-2 and TRBJ2-3; D call uncertain. This CDR3 has 12 residues. Germline lookup yields CDR1 LGHNA and CDR2 YNFKEQ. With 0 bases removed from V and 5 bases from J, the gap between germline ends came to 3 bases. The CDR3 reads CASSQDEDTQYF. As DNA, the CDR3 is TGTGCCAGCAGCCAAGATGAAGATACGCAGTATTTT.

CDR3 sequence: CASRAPGVAAINTIYF. CDR3 in DNA: TGTGCCAGCAGAGCCCCAGGGGTCGCGGCTATAAACACCATATATTTT. The rearrangement links TRBV6-1 to TRBJ1-3; tentatively, D is TRBD1 (6 bases). V was clipped by 6 bases and J by 6 bases, with 21 bases between them. Looked up from germline, CDR1 is MNHNS and CDR2 is SASEGT. The CDR3 sequence is 16 residues long.

This clonotype was recorded a few times. A much larger clone lies one base from this, so it may be a read error. The rearrangement joins TRBV15 to TRBJ2-3, with TRBD1 identical over 7 bases. CDR1 LNHNV and CDR2 YYDKDF come from the germline V gene (reference sequence). The CDR3 loop spans 14 amino acids. The V segment lost 3 bases and the J segment 7 bases; nucleotides outside the gene matches: 7. The CDR3: CATSRKGASNTQYF. In nucleotides, the CDR3 is TGTGCCACCAGCAGGAAGGGGGCCTCAAATACGCAGTATTTT.

This sequence joins TRBV6-2 or TRBV6-3 and TRBJ2-7; TRBD1 matches at 12 bases. There are 15 residues in the CDR3. The germline gives CDR1 MNHEY, CDR2 SVGEGT. The V gene end was trimmed by 6 bases and the J gene end by 5 bases; junction bases not matched to a gene: 8. CDR3 sequence reads: CASRGDRGPVDEQYF. CDR3 DNA sequence: TGTGCCAGCAGAGGGGACAGGGGGCCGGTTGACGAGCAGTACTTC.